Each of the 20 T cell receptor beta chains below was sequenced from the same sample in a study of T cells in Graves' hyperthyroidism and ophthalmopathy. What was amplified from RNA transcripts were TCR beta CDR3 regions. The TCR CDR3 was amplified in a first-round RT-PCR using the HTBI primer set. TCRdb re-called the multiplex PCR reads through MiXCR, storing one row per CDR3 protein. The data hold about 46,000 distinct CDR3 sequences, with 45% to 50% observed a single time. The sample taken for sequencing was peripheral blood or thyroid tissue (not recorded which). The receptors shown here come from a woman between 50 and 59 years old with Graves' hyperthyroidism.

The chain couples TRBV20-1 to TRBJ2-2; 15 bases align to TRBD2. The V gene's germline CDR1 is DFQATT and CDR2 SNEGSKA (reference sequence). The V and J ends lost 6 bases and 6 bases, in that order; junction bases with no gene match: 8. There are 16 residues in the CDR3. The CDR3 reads CSAGTSGRTRAGELFF. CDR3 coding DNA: TGCAGTGCGGGGACTAGCGGGAGGACCAGGGCCGGGGAGCTGTTTTTT.

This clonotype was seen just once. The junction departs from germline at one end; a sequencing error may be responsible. The CDR3 nucleotides are TGTGCCAACAGCTTCACGGACTACACTGAAGCTTTCTTT. Protein sequence: CANSFTDYTEAFF. This rearrangement joins TRBV7-9 to TRBJ1-1; D is undetermined. This CDR3 is built from 13 residues. Germline values: CDR1 SEHNR, CDR2 FQNEAQ (reference sequence). The whole variable domain, filled in from reference TRBV7-9 and TRBJ1-1, reads DTGVSQNPRHKITKRGQNVTFRCDPISEHNRLYWYRQTLGQGPEFLTYFQNEAQLEKSRLLSDRFSAERPKGSFSTLEIQRTEQGDSAMYLCANSFTDYTEAFFGQGTRLTVV.

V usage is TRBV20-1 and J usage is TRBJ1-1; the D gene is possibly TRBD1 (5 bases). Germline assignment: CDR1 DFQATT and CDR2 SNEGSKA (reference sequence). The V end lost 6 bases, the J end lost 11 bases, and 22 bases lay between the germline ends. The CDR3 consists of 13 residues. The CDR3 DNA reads TGCAGTGCCATCGGGCCGGGGAGGGGTTGGGCTTTCTTT. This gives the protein CSAIGPGRGWAFF.

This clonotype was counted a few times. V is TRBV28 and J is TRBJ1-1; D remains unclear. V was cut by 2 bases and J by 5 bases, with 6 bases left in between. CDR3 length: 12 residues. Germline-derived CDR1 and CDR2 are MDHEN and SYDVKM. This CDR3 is CASSLVTTEAFF. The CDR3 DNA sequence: TGTGCCAGCAGTTTAGTAACGACTGAAGCTTTCTTT.

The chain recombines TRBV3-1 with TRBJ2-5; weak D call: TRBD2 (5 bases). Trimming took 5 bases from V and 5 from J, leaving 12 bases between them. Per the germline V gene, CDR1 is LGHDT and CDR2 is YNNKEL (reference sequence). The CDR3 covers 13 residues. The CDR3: CASSSEGRETQYF. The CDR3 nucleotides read TGTGCCAGCAGCTCCGAGGGAAGGGAGACCCAGTACTTC.

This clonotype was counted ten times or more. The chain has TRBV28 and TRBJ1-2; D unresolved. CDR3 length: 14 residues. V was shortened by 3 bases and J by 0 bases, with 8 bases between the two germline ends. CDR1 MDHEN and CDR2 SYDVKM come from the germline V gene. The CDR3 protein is CASSFGRANYGYTF. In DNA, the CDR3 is TGTGCCAGCAGTTTTGGCCGAGCTAACTATGGCTACACCTTC.

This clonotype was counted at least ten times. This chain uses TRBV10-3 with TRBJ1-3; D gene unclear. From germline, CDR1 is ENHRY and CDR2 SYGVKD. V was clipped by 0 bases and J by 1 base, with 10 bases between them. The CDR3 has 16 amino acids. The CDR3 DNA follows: TGTGCCATCAGTGAGTCGATGTATCTTTCTGGAAACACCATATATTTT. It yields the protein CAISESMYLSGNTIYF.

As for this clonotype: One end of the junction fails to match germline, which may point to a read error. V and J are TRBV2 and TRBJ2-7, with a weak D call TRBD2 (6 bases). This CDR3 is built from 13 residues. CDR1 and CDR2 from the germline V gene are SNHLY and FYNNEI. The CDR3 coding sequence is TGTGCCAGCAGTGAGGGGGAGGCCTACGAGCAGCACTTC. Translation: CASSEGEAYEQHF. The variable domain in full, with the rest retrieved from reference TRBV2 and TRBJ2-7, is EPEVTQTPSHQVTQMGQEVILRCVPISNHLYFYWYRQILGQKVEFLVSFYNNEISEKSEIFDDQFSVERPDGSNFTLKIRSTKLEDSAMYFCASSEGEAYEQHFGPGTRLTVT.

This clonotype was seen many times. The CDR3 DNA sequence: TGCAGTGCTAGTTCCCGAACCTACGAGCAGTACTTC. Protein sequence: CSASSRTYEQYF. V is TRBV20-1 and J is TRBJ2-7; D uncertain. CDR1 and CDR2 (germline): DFQATT, SNEGSKA (reference sequence). V was shortened by 3 bases and J by 2 bases, with 8 bases between the two germline ends. The CDR3 is 12 amino acids.

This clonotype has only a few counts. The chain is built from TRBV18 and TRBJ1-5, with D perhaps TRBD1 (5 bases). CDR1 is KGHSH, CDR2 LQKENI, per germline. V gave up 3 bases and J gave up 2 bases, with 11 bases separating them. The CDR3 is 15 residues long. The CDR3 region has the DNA TGTGCCAGCTCACCGTATGGGGGTGGCAATCAGCCCCAGCATTTT. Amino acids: CASSPYGGGNQPQHF. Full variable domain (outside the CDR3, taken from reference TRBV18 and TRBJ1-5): NAGVMQNPRHLVRRRGQEARLRCSPMKGHSHVYWYRQLPEEGLKFMVYLQKENIIDESGMPKERFSAEFPKEGPSILRIQQVVRGDSAAYFCASSPYGGGNQPQHFGDGTRLSIL.

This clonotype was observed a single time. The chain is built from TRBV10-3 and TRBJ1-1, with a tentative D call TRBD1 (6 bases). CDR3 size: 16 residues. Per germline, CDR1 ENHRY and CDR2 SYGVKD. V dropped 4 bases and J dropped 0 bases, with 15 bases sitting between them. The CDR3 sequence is CAISAQGTPMNTEAFF. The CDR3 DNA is TGTGCCATCAGTGCGCAGGGGACACCGATGAACACTGAAGCTTTCTTT.

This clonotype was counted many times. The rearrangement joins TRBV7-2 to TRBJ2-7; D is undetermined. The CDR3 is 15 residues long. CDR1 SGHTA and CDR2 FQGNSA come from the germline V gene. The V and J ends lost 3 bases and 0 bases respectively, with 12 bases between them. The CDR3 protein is CASSFKVDSSYEQYF. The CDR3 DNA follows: TGTGCCAGCAGCTTCAAGGTGGATAGCTCCTACGAGCAGTACTTC.

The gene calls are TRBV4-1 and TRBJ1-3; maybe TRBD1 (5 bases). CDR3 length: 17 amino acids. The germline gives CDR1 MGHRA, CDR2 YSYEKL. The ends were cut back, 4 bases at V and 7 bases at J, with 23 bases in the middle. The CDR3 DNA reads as TGCGCCAGCAGCCCCGGGCGGGGGGGGTATACGGTTAACACCATATATTTT. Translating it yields CASSPGRGGYTVNTIYF.

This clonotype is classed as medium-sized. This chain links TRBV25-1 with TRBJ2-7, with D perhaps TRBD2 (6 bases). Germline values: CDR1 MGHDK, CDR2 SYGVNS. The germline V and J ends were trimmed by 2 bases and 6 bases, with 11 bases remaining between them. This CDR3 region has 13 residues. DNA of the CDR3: TGTGCCAGCAGTGAAGGTGGAGGGAGCGAGCAGTACTTC. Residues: CASSEGGGSEQYF.

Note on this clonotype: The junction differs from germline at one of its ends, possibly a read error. The DNA of the CDR3 is TGTGCCAGCAGCTTAGGGGTCAGGGACAACACTGAAGCTTTC. It encodes CASSLGVRDNTEAF. V gene TRBV7-9 combines with J gene TRBJ2-6; TRBD1 might be the D (6 bases). The CDR3 loop spans 14 amino acids. CDR1 is SEHNR, CDR2 FQNEAQ, per germline (reference sequence).

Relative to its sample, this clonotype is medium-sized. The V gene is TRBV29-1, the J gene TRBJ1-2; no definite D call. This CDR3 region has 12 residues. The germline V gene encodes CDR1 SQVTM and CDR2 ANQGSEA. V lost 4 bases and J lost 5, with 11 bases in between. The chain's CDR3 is CSVGPASYGYTF. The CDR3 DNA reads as TGCAGCGTTGGGCCGGCAAGTTATGGCTACACCTTC.

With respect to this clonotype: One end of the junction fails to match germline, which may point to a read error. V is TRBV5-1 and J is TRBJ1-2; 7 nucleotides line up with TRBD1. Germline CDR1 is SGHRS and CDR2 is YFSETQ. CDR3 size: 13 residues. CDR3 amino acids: CASSPDRARGYTF. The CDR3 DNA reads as TGTGCCAGCAGTCCCGACAGGGCTCGTGGCTACACCTTC.

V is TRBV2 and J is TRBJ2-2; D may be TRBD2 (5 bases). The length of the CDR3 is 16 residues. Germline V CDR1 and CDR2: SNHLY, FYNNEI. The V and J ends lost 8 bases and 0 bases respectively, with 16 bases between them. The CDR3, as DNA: TGTGCCAGCCGAGCCCAGGCGGGCTCGAACACCGGGGAGCTGTTTTTT. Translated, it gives CASRAQAGSNTGELFF.

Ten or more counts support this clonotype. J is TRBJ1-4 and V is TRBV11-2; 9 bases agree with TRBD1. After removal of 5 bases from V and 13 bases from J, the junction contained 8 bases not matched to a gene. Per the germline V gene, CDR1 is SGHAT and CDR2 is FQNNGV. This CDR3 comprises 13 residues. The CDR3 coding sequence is TGTGCCAGCAGCCCCGGACAGGGGCTGGGACTGTTTTTT. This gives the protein CASSPGQGLGLFF.

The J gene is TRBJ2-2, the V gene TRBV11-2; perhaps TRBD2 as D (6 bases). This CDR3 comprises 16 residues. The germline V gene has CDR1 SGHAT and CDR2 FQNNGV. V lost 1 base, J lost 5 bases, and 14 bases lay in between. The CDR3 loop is CASSLARQEGTGELFF. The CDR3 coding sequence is TGTGCCAGCAGCTTAGCGCGGCAGGAGGGGACCGGGGAGCTGTTTTTT.